This T cell receptor beta chain came from a study of technical replicates of blood from a few donors (TCRdb year 2017). To prepare the library, the immunoSEQ multiplex PCR assay was applied. The immuneACCESS repertoire file appears here via TCRdb, limited to in-frame rearrangements. These files lack a portion of the clones; in checked studies, under half of the deficit traces to unresolved V genes, and the cause of the others is not known. Across this sample there are roughly 70,000 clones, with under 98% seen only once. The top ten clonotypes cover more than 0.25% of the sample. The V end gives up 4 bases and the J end 0 bases, leaving 9 bases in the junction not matched to a gene. The CDR3 sequence holds 16 residues, the cysteine and phenylalanine included. Only the CDR3 DNA stays, 48 bases, in frame from base 1. Via the germline V gene, CDR1 is SGHAT and CDR2 FQNNGV. About this clone: Its cognate antigen has yet to be identified. Base qualities are missing; no much larger clone stands one base away.

The sequenced material came from T cells isolated from PBMCs. The receptor's source is a human donor in good health. The chain is made from TRBV11-2 and TRBJ2-7; TRBD2 fits 7 bases in the junction. The nucleotide sequence is TGTGCCAGCAGCTCCCGGACTAGAAGAAGCTCCTACGAGCAGTACTTC. Its protein reads: CASSSRTRRSSYEQYF.